These T cell receptor beta chains were read from a single sample in a study of blood T cells in healthy people across ages. Each CDR3 protein gets one entry after TCRdb re-called the 5' RACE reads with MiXCR. The sample holds 1.8 million or so distinct CDR3 sequences, about 39% seen once. The sample taken for sequencing was blood. The origin of the receptors is a human donor in good health. The CDR3 runs from the conserved cysteine through the conserved F or W. D genes are given only for firm matches. Part of the rows lack a size; the others show once, few, many or a class for expanded clones.

>.|.|TRBV15|TRBJ1-6
TGTGCCACCAGCAGAGAGCAGGGTACCCTCACCCTCCACTTT
CATSREQGTLTLHF
>.|.|TRBV6-2/TRBV6-3|TRBJ1-2
TGTGCCAGCAATACCGGTGGCGGAGGCTACACCTTC
CASNTGGGGYTF
>.|.|TRBV5-1|TRBJ2-4
TGCGCCAGCAGCCCCAGCACAGGGTTGAACATTCAGTACTTC
CASSPSTGLNIQYF
>.|TRBD2|TRBV12-5|TRBJ2-3
TGTGCTAGTGGGACTAGCGGGGGGTTCCTCACAGATACGCAGTATTTT
CASGTSGGFLTDTQYF
>.|.|TRBV4-3|TRBJ2-5
TGCGCCAGCAGCCAAGATTGGGGGGCAGCGACTGAAGAGACCCAGTACTTC
CASSQDWGAATEETQYF
>.|.|TRBV5-1|TRBJ1-1
TGCGCCAGCAGCTTGGCAGGGGTGCCTGAAGCTTTCTTT
CASSLAGVPEAFF
>.|.|TRBV12-3/TRBV12-4|TRBJ1-5
TGTGCCAGCAGTTGGGGACCCGGGCGGGGTCAGCCCCAGCATTTT
CASSWGPGRGQPQHF
>.|.|TRBV9|TRBJ1-2
TGTGCCAGCAGCCCGGAGGGGGTACCCGATAACTATGGCTACACCTTC
CASSPEGVPDNYGYTF
>few|TRBD1|TRBV18|TRBJ2-5
TGTGCCAGCTCACCTGAAGGACAGGGTTGGCAAGAGACCCAGTACTTC
CASSPEGQGWQETQYF
>.|TRBD2|TRBV18|TRBJ2-7
TGTGCCAGCTCACCCTTGGGGACTAGCGTGGGCGAGCAGTACTTC
CASSPLGTSVGEQYF
>.|.|TRBV5-1|TRBJ1-2
TGCGCCAGCAGCCTAGCCAAGGACTATGGCTGCACCTTC
CASSLAKDYGCTF
>few|.|TRBV7-2|TRBJ2-5
TGTGCCAGCAGCCCTCCTCGCGGGGGCGGGGTAGAGACCCAGTACTTC
CASSPPRGGGVETQYF
>.|.|TRBV6-5|TRBJ2-6
TGTGCCAGCAGAAGGGCGGGCTCTGGGGCCAACGTCCTGACTTTC
CASRRAGSGANVLTF
>many|.|TRBV29-1|TRBJ2-6
TGCAGCGTTGAGGGGGAAGGCTCTGGGGCCAACGTCCTGACTTTC
CSVEGEGSGANVLTF
>once|.|TRBV6-1|TRBJ2-1
TGTGCCAGCAGCCAATTCGGTAGGAGCTCCTACAATGAGCAGTTCTTC
CASSQFGRSSYNEQFF
>.|.|TRBV5-1|TRBJ1-2
TGCGCCAGCAGCTTGGTCGGGGAGAACTATGGCTACACCTTC
CASSLVGENYGYTF
>few|.|TRBV20-1|TRBJ2-5
TGCAGTGCCCTCGGCTATCCCCCATACCAAGAGACCCAGTACTTC
CSALGYPPYQETQYF
>.|TRBD1|TRBV9|TRBJ1-2
TGTGCCAGCAGCGTGGGGACAGGGAGGAATACTGTCTATGGCTACACCTTC
CASSVGTGRNTVYGYTF
>.|TRBD2|TRBV7-9|TRBJ2-1
TGTGCCAGCAGCGGCCAGGGACTAGCCGGGCAGTTCTTC
CASSGQGLAGQFF
>many|.|TRBV20-1|TRBJ1-1
TGCAGTGCTAGAGGGAACACTGAAGCTTTCTTT
CSARGNTEAFF
>.|.|TRBV7-2|TRBJ2-3
TGTGCCAGCAGCCAAAGCAGTTATACAGATACGCAGTATTTT
CASSQSSYTDTQYF
>few|.|TRBV12-3/TRBV12-4|TRBJ2-7
TGTGCCAGCAGTCAGACAGCGCACTACGAGCAGTACTTC
CASSQTAHYEQYF
>.|TRBD1|TRBV5-1|TRBJ2-5
TGCGCCAGCAGCGAGGGACAGGGGATCGAGACCCAGTACTTC
CASSEGQGIETQYF
>.|.|TRBV12-3/TRBV12-4|TRBJ2-7
TGTGCCAGCAGTTTTTCCGGGGGATCCATGGCCTACGAGCAGTACTTC
CASSFSGGSMAYEQYF
>few|.|TRBV7-9|TRBJ2-6
TGTGCCAGCAGCTTAGGCCAGGGCTTTGGGGCCAACGTCCTGACTTTC
CASSLGQGFGANVLTF
>few|.|TRBV2|TRBJ2-7
TGTGCCAGCAGCGGTAGTGGATCCACGATACTCTACGAGCAGTACTTC
CASSGSGSTILYEQYF
>.|.|TRBV20-1|TRBJ2-1
TGCAGTGCTAGAGATAGGGCGGGGATATACAATGAGCAGTTCTTC
CSARDRAGIYNEQFF
>.|.|TRBV6-1|TRBJ1-5
TGTGCCAGCAGCGAAGGAAAGGGAGTCAATCAGCCCCAGCATTTT
CASSEGKGVNQPQHF
>once|TRBD2|TRBV7-2|TRBJ2-5
TGTGCCAGCAGCCGAGACACCCATAGGACTAGCGGGGGAGCCCAGTACTTC
CASSRDTHRTSGGAQYF
>.|TRBD1|TRBV4-1|TRBJ1-2
TGCGCCAGCAGCCAACAGAGACAGGGGGCCTATGGCTACACCTTC
CASSQQRQGAYGYTF
>.|.|TRBV6-2/TRBV6-3|TRBJ1-2
TGTGCCAGCAGTTACTCGGTTACAGGAGATGGCTACACCTTC
CASSYSVTGDGYTF
>.|.|TRBV12-5|TRBJ2-3
TGTGCTAGTGGTTTGGTACTTGGGGGCGGAGATACGCAGTATTTT
CASGLVLGGGDTQYF
>.|.|TRBV3-1|TRBJ1-6
TGTGCCAGCAGCCAAGGTCGGGGCTCCTATAATTCACCCCTCCACTTT
CASSQGRGSYNSPLHF
>few|.|TRBV28|TRBJ1-5
TGTGCCAGCAGTCCCTCGTGGCAGCCCCAGCATTTT
CASSPSWQPQHF
>once|.|TRBV7-3|TRBJ2-7
TGTGCCTGCAGCTTAGTTAGGGTCGCCTACGAGCAGTACTTC
CACSLVRVAYEQYF
>.|.|TRBV2|TRBJ1-3
TGTGCCAGCAAGGGGGGCTCGGGAAACACCATATATTTT
CASKGGSGNTIYF
>many|TRBD2|TRBV28|TRBJ2-5
TGTGCCAGCAGGCCGGGGGGCCAAGAGACCCAGTACTTC
CASRPGGQETQYF
>.|.|TRBV15|TRBJ1-2
TGTGCCACCAGCAGAGAGGGACTTCACGGCTACACCTTC
CATSREGLHGYTF
>.|.|TRBV29-1|TRBJ1-1
TGCAGCGTTGAAGATCGCACTGAAGCTTTCTTT
CSVEDRTEAFF
>.|.|TRBV4-2|TRBJ1-1
TGTGCCAGCAGCCAGGCGTCGGCCCCAGGGTACACTGAAGCTTTCTTT
CASSQASAPGYTEAFF